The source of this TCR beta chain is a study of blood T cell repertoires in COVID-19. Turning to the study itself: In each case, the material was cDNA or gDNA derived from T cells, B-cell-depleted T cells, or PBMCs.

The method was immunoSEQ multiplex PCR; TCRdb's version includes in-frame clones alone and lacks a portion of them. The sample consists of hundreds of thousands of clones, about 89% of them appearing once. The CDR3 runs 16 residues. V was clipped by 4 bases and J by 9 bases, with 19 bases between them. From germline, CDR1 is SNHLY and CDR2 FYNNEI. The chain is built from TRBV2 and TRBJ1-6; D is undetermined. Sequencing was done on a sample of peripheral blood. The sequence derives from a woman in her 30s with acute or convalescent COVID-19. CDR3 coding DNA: TGTGCCAGCAGTGGGGCAGGCGTCCAGATAACTTCACCCCTCCACTTT. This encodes CASSGAGVQITSPLHF.